The 21 T cell receptor beta chains given below trace back to one sample, sequenced in a study of T cell responses to AZD1222 COVID-19 vaccine. Profiled with immunoSEQ multiplex PCR; TCRdb holds only in-frame clones, not every one. The top ten clones hold about 3% of a sample with roughly 180,000 clones, approximately 87% of them seen once. Sequencing was performed on peripheral blood, taken on day 0 of MenACWY control vaccination. The source is an adult in good health.

The chain's CDR3 is CASSLTGITGELFF. Here the CDR3 DNA reads TGCGCCAGCAGCTTGACAGGGATCACCGGGGAGCTGTTTTTT. The chain couples TRBV5-1 to TRBJ2-2, with D perhaps TRBD1 (6 bases). CDR1 SGHRS and CDR2 YFSETQ come from the germline V gene. The CDR3 totals 14 residues. V gave up 1 base and J gave up 4 bases, with 8 bases separating them.

This clone was picked up a small number of times. The rearrangement links TRBV9 to TRBJ1-5; no clear D. V was trimmed by 3 bases and J by 4 bases, leaving 5 bases between them. Germline values: CDR1 SGDLS, CDR2 YYNGEE. This CDR3 contains 12 residues. The CDR3 is CASSARNQPQHF. CDR3 coding DNA: TGTGCCAGCAGCGCCAGAAATCAGCCCCAGCATTTT.

The sample holds one count of this clone. This chain connects TRBV2 to TRBJ2-5; maybe TRBD2 (6 bases). This CDR3 has 15 residues. Germline CDR1 is SNHLY and CDR2 is FYNNEI. Trimming removed 1 base from V and 3 bases from J, with 12 bases in between. The chain's CDR3 is CASSEGRGGEETQYF. CDR3 DNA sequence: TGTGCCAGCAGTGAAGGCCGGGGCGGGGAAGAGACCCAGTACTTC. Drawing the rest from reference TRBV2 and TRBJ2-5, the complete variable domain is EPEVTQTPSHQVTQMGQEVILRCVPISNHLYFYWYRQILGQKVEFLVSFYNNEISEKSEIFDDQFSVERPDGSNFTLKIRSTKLEDSAMYFCASSEGRGGEETQYFGPGTRLLVL.

V and J are TRBV4-1 and TRBJ1-5; no clear D gene. Trimming stripped 6 bases from V and 4 bases from J, with 13 bases between. The CDR3 consists of 14 residues. From germline, CDR1 is MGHRA and CDR2 YSYEKL. CDR3 sequence reads: CASSPEGGNQPQHF. In DNA, the CDR3 is TGCGCCAGCAGTCCCGAAGGTGGGAATCAGCCCCAGCATTTT.

V and J are TRBV4-1 and TRBJ2-7; D is ambiguous. The CDR3 loop spans 14 amino acids. CDR1 and CDR2 (germline): MGHRA, YSYEKL. V was trimmed by 4 bases and J by 2 bases, leaving 12 bases between them. CDR3: CASSRPSGPYEQYF. The CDR3 DNA is TGCGCCAGCAGCCGACCATCCGGGCCCTACGAGCAGTACTTC.

This chain uses TRBV27 with TRBJ1-1; no definite D call. The CDR3 is 13 amino acids. CDR1 is MNHEY, CDR2 SMNVEV, per germline (reference sequence). V gave up 2 bases and J gave up 4 bases, with 8 bases separating them. CDR3 sequence (DNA): TGTGCCAGCAGTTTACGAATGGGCACTGAAGCTTTCTTT. Protein: CASSLRMGTEAFF.

This sequence joins TRBV29-1 and TRBJ1-3; D not resolved. Trimming stripped 7 bases from V and 1 base from J, with 14 bases between. Germline V gene lookup returns CDR1 SQVTM and CDR2 ANQGSEA. There are 14 residues in the CDR3. This CDR3 is CSADIDRSGNTIYF. CDR3 sequence (DNA): TGCAGCGCCGACATCGACCGATCTGGAAACACCATATATTTT.

This clone was counted a few times. The CDR3 protein is CASSQAQGPNSPLHF. As DNA, the CDR3 is TGTGCCAGCAGCCAAGCTCAGGGCCCCAATTCACCCCTCCACTTT. V is TRBV4-2 and J is TRBJ1-6, with D possibly being TRBD1 (5 bases). This CDR3 contains 15 residues. Trimming removed 1 base at V and 7 bases at J, with 11 bases between. Germline CDR1 LGHNA, CDR2 YNFKEQ.

The chain carries TRBV30 and TRBJ2-1, with D tentatively TRBD2 (5 bases). Trimming took 3 bases from V and 9 from J, leaving 12 bases between them. The length of the CDR3 is 12 residues. Per the germline V gene, CDR1 is GTSNPN and CDR2 is SVGIG (reference sequence). The CDR3 nucleotides are TGTGCCTGGAGGCGTACGGGGAGTGAGCAGTTCTTC. This gives the protein CAWRRTGSEQFF. The complete variable domain, with remaining parts taken from reference TRBV30 and TRBJ2-1, reads SQTIHQWPATLVQPVGSPLSLECTVEGTSNPNLYWYRQAAGRGLQLLFYSVGIGQISSEVPQNLSASRPQDRQFILSSKKLLLSDSGFYLCAWRRTGSEQFFGPGTRLTVL.

Regarding this clone: A junction boundary mismatches the germline segment, possibly from a read error. The chain couples TRBV7-2 to TRBJ2-2; D may correspond to TRBD1 or TRBD2 (6 bases each). The CDR3 is 16 residues long. From germline, CDR1 is SGHTA and CDR2 FQGNSA. CDR3: CASSVAKGGSTGELFF. Here the CDR3 DNA reads TGTGCCAGCAGCGTAGCAAAGGGGGGCAGCACCGGGGAGCTGTTTTTT.

CDR3 residues: CATSAAQGSETQYF. CDR3 nucleotides: TGTGCCACCAGTGCTGCACAGGGTTCGGAGACCCAGTACTTC. This chain uses TRBV24-1 with TRBJ2-5, with D possibly TRBD1 on 6 matching bases. Trimming removed 5 bases from V and 5 bases from J, with 14 bases in between. The CDR3 sequence is 14 residues long. Germline-derived CDR1 and CDR2 are KGHDR and SFDVKD.

Written as DNA, the CDR3 is TGTGCCAGCAGTCCGCGGACAGACTATAATTCACCCCTCCACTTT. It is translated as CASSPRTDYNSPLHF. The V gene is TRBV28, the J gene TRBJ1-6; D is perhaps TRBD1 (6 bases). Germline V gives CDR1 MDHEN, CDR2 SYDVKM. V lost 5 bases, J lost 3 bases, and 11 bases lay in between. The CDR3 is 15 amino acids. Supplemented by reference TRBV28 and TRBJ1-6, the full variable domain reads DVKVTQSSRYLVKRTGEKVFLECVQDMDHENMFWYRQDPGLGLRLIYFSYDVKMKEKGDIPEGYSVSREKKERFSLILESASTNQTSMYLCASSPRTDYNSPLHFGNGTRLTVT.

The DNA of the CDR3 is TGTGCCAGCAGTCGAGCCCCCGGGACAGGGATCCAAGAGACCCAGTACTTC. Translated, it gives CASSRAPGTGIQETQYF. The chain recombines TRBV28 with TRBJ2-5, with 9 positions matching TRBD1. CDR1 and CDR2 (germline): MDHEN, SYDVKM. With V trimmed by 5 bases and J by 1 base, 11 bases remained unmatched. This CDR3 has 17 residues.

This clone was found once. The chain carries TRBV4-2 and TRBJ1-2; D ambiguous. The V end lost 0 bases, the J end lost 4 bases, and 9 bases lay between the germline ends. Germline V gene sequence: CDR1 LGHNA, CDR2 YNFKEQ. The CDR3 has 14 amino acids. The CDR3 nucleotides are TGTGCCAGCAGCCAAGATTCCAGTTTCTATGGCTACACCTTC. Translating gives CASSQDSSFYGYTF.

The chain uses TRBV5-1 and TRBJ1-2, with D possibly matching TRBD1 (6 bases). CDR1 is SGHRS and CDR2 is YFSETQ in the germline V gene. The CDR3 covers 14 residues. Trimming removed 4 bases at V and 6 bases at J, with 16 bases between. CDR3 amino acids: CASSPEGERNGYTF. The CDR3, as DNA: TGCGCCAGCAGCCCGGAGGGGGAGCGGAATGGCTACACCTTC. The variable domain in full, completed from reference TRBV5-1 and TRBJ1-2, reads KAGVTQTPRYLIKTRGQQVTLSCSPISGHRSVSWYQQTPGQGLQFLFEYFSETQRNKGNFPGRFSGRQFSNSRSEMNVSTLELGDSALYLCASSPEGERNGYTFGSGTRLTVV.

This clone showed up just a few times. V usage is TRBV28 and J usage is TRBJ2-2; maybe TRBD1 (6 bases). V dropped 5 bases and J dropped 4 bases, with 11 bases sitting between them. Germline CDR1 reads MDHEN; CDR2 reads SYDVKM. The CDR3 contains 14 residues. In DNA, the CDR3 is TGTGCCAGCAGTAGGAGGACAGTCACCGGGGAGCTGTTTTTT. The encoded protein is CASSRRTVTGELFF. Full variable domain (missing parts from reference TRBV28 and TRBJ2-2): DVKVTQSSRYLVKRTGEKVFLECVQDMDHENMFWYRQDPGLGLRLIYFSYDVKMKEKGDIPEGYSVSREKKERFSLILESASTNQTSMYLCASSRRTVTGELFFGEGSRLTVL.

The rearrangement uses TRBV5-1 and TRBJ2-1; the match to TRBD1 covers 8 bases. This CDR3 has 14 residues. V shed 2 bases, J shed 9 bases, and the junction held 7 bases outside the gene matches. Per the germline V gene, CDR1 is SGHRS and CDR2 is YFSETQ. The CDR3 DNA sequence: TGCGCCAGCAGCTTCGGGACAGGAGGAGGTGAGCAGTTCTTC. Protein sequence: CASSFGTGGGEQFF.

This chain links TRBV5-1 with TRBJ1-3, with 10 positions matching TRBD1. This CDR3 spans 17 amino acids. Unmatched junction bases numbered 3, after V lost 0 bases and J lost 0 bases. Germline CDR1 and CDR2: SGHRS and YFSETQ. DNA for the CDR3: TGCGCCAGCAGCTTGGGGGACAGGGGCTTCTCTGGAAACACCATATATTTT. Translated, it gives CASSLGDRGFSGNTIYF.

The rearrangement joins TRBV30 to TRBJ2-1; no clear D gene. Trimming left V 0 bases short and J 10 bases short, with 13 bases between. The CDR3 is 13 amino acids. The germline gives CDR1 GTSNPN, CDR2 SVGIG (reference sequence). CDR3 DNA: TGTGCCTGGAGTGTACGGACCGACGGGGAGCAGTTCTTC. This gives the protein CAWSVRTDGEQFF.

The chain carries TRBV27 and TRBJ1-2, with 8 nucleotides matching TRBD1. Germline loops: CDR1 MNHEY, CDR2 SMNVEV (reference sequence). The CDR3 sequence is 13 residues long. The V segment lost 6 bases and the J segment 4 bases; nucleotides outside the gene matches: 4. Here the CDR3 DNA reads TGTGCCAGCAGCCTGGACAGGGCCTATGGCTACACCTTC. It codes for CASSLDRAYGYTF.

The rearrangement links TRBV28 to TRBJ2-3; TRBD2 aligns across 8 bases. J was trimmed by 0 bases and V by 4 bases; bases with no gene match: 9. There are 17 residues in the CDR3. Germline V gene sequence: CDR1 MDHEN, CDR2 SYDVKM. CDR3 nucleotide sequence: TGTGCCAGCAGTTCCCCCCCCAAGCGGGGGAGCACAGATACGCAGTATTTT. Protein product: CASSSPPKRGSTDTQYF.